These 15 T cell receptor beta chains share one sample of origin, sequenced in a study of T cells in Graves' hyperthyroidism and ophthalmopathy. Amplification yielded TCR beta CDR3 regions, with RNA transcripts as the source. When the TCR CDR3 underwent first-round RT-PCR, the HTBI primer set was used. MiXCR was run by TCRdb on the multiplex PCR reads, yielding one entry per CDR3 protein. The table shows around 480,000 distinct CDR3 sequences, with 13% to 15% occurring only once. Source material: blood. Source of these receptors: a young woman with Graves' hyperthyroidism.

This clonotype was seen ten or more times. V gene TRBV12-5 combines with J gene TRBJ2-3; no clear D. Germline V gene lookup returns CDR1 LGHNT and CDR2 FRNRAP. V was cut by 4 bases and J by 8 bases, with 10 bases left in between. This CDR3 has 12 amino acids. CDR3 in amino acids: CASGSLRRTQYF. CDR3 bases: TGTGCTAGTGGTTCACTGAGGCGTACGCAGTATTTT.

CDR3 DNA: TGTGCCAGCAGCCAAGATATAGGAGCGGGAACCCGGAATGAGCAGTTCTTC. Amino acids: CASSQDIGAGTRNEQFF. The chain couples TRBV3-1 to TRBJ2-1; TRBD2 matches 7 bases. The V gene's germline CDR1 is LGHDT and CDR2 YNNKEL (reference sequence). With 0 bases clipped from V and 7 bases from J, the junction kept 12 bases outside the gene matches. The CDR3 contains 17 residues.

This clonotype was counted at least ten times. The chain recombines TRBV11-3 with TRBJ2-1; 7 bases align to TRBD2. J lost 8 bases, V lost 3 bases, and 10 bases had no gene match. The CDR3 is 15 residues long. Germline V CDR1 and CDR2: SGHNT, YENEEA. The CDR3 DNA sequence: TGTGCCAGCAGCTTCTCTAGCGGTGTGGCTGATGAGCAGTTCTTC. Its protein is CASSFSSGVADEQFF.

In this sample, this clonotype turned up many times. The chain couples TRBV6-5 to TRBJ1-1; the D is unclear. The CDR3 is made up of 14 amino acids. The V gene lost 0 bases and the J gene lost 5 bases, with 10 bases spanning the gap. Germline lookup yields CDR1 MNHEY and CDR2 SVGAGI. The CDR3 sequence is CASSYSKGRTEAFF. The CDR3 DNA is TGTGCCAGCAGTTACTCGAAAGGGAGGACTGAAGCTTTCTTT.

This clonotype was found many times. The V gene is TRBV12-3 or TRBV12-4, the J gene TRBJ2-1; the match to TRBD2 covers 9 bases. With V trimmed by 1 base and J by 8 bases, 9 bases remained unmatched. This CDR3 spans 16 amino acids. CDR3 residues: CASSLVRGRVRYEQFF. CDR3 nucleotide sequence: TGTGCCAGCAGTTTAGTTCGCGGGAGGGTCAGGTATGAGCAGTTCTTC.

As to this clonotype: Sequence at one end of the junction differs from germline and may be a read error. This chain connects TRBV10-2 to TRBJ2-1; D may be TRBD1 (5 bases). This CDR3 region has 13 residues. Germline values: CDR1 WSHSY, CDR2 SAAADI. The CDR3 reads CASGAGPYNEQFF. The CDR3 DNA reads TGCGCCAGCGGCGCAGGGCCCTATAATGAGCAGTTCTTC.

The chain recombines TRBV29-1 with TRBJ1-4; no reliable D call. The CDR3 has 11 amino acids. V dropped 1 base and J dropped 8 bases, with 5 bases sitting between them. The germline V gene has CDR1 SQVTM and CDR2 ANQGSEA. CDR3 sequence: CSVEVGEKLFF. CDR3 DNA sequence: TGCAGCGTTGAAGTAGGAGAAAAACTGTTTTTT.

This clonotype has just a few counts. This chain uses TRBV6-1 with TRBJ1-1; D uncertain. This CDR3 has 13 amino acids. Germline lookup yields CDR1 MNHNS and CDR2 SASEGT. Trimming took 6 bases from V and 3 from J, leaving 11 bases between them. For the CDR3, the DNA is TGTGCCAGCAGCTACGTGGGCGACACTGAAGCTTTCTTT. Residues: CASSYVGDTEAFF.

This clonotype appeared many times. This chain joins TRBV6-1 and TRBJ2-1; D is undetermined. The CDR3 totals 14 residues. Germline V CDR1 and CDR2: MNHNS, SASEGT. Trimming took off 0 bases at V and 7 bases at J, with 10 bases between the two ends. As DNA, the CDR3 is TGTGCCAGCAGTGAAGCTGTAGGGTGGAATGAGCAGTTCTTC. Its translation is CASSEAVGWNEQFF.

This rearrangement joins TRBV19 to TRBJ2-7; D tentatively reads TRBD1 or TRBD2 (5 bases each). CDR1 and CDR2 (germline): LNHDA, SQIVND (reference sequence). This CDR3 is built from 15 residues. Trimming took 7 bases from V and 3 from J, leaving 19 bases between them. The CDR3 reads CASTLEGSGFYEQYF. Written as DNA, the CDR3 is TGTGCCAGTACCCTCGAGGGGTCGGGGTTCTACGAGCAGTACTTC.

This clonotype was seen repeatedly, ten times or more. This rearrangement joins TRBV19 to TRBJ1-1; TRBD1 matches 7 bases. The CDR3 is 14 amino acids. J lost 4 bases, V lost 4 bases, and 6 bases had no gene match. Germline V gene sequence: CDR1 LNHDA, CDR2 SQIVND (reference sequence). In nucleotides, the CDR3 is TGTGCCAGTAGTACCGACAGGGAGGGCACTGAAGCTTTCTTT. Its protein is CASSTDREGTEAFF.

This clonotype was counted only a few times. The V call is TRBV3-1, the J call TRBJ2-1; 8 bases match TRBD2. Germline CDR1 reads LGHDT; CDR2 reads YNNKEL (reference sequence). V shed 1 base, J shed 6 bases, and the junction held 5 bases outside the gene matches. The CDR3 covers 15 residues. This CDR3 reads CASSQGPGRVNEQFF. The CDR3 region has the DNA TGTGCCAGCAGCCAAGGCCCCGGGAGGGTCAATGAGCAGTTCTTC.

The chain joins TRBV19 to TRBJ2-3; D is uncertain. The CDR3 runs to 9 residues. Germline values: CDR1 LNHDA, CDR2 SQIVND (reference sequence). Trimming pared 6 bases from V and 5 bases from J, leaving 0 bases between. CDR3 nucleotides: TGTGCCAGTAGAGATACGCAGTATTTT. Amino acid sequence: CASRDTQYF.

This chain connects TRBV7-3 to TRBJ2-3; D might be TRBD2 (5 bases). This CDR3 spans 15 amino acids. V was pared by 4 bases and J by 1 base, with 12 bases between. The germline V gene encodes CDR1 SGHTA and CDR2 FQGTGA. CDR3 region: CASSSEGGGTDTQYF. The CDR3 DNA is TGTGCCAGCAGCTCCGAGGGTGGGGGCACAGATACGCAGTATTTT.

Ten or more counts support this clonotype. CDR3 nucleotide sequence: TGCAGTGCCCAACAGGGCGGTCAGCCCCAGCATTTT. Protein sequence: CSAQQGGQPQHF. The chain couples TRBV20-1 to TRBJ1-5; weak D call: TRBD1 (6 bases). The CDR3 is 12 residues long. V was cut by 6 bases and J by 6 bases, with 12 bases left in between. CDR1 and CDR2 from the germline V gene are DFQATT and SNEGSKA (reference sequence).